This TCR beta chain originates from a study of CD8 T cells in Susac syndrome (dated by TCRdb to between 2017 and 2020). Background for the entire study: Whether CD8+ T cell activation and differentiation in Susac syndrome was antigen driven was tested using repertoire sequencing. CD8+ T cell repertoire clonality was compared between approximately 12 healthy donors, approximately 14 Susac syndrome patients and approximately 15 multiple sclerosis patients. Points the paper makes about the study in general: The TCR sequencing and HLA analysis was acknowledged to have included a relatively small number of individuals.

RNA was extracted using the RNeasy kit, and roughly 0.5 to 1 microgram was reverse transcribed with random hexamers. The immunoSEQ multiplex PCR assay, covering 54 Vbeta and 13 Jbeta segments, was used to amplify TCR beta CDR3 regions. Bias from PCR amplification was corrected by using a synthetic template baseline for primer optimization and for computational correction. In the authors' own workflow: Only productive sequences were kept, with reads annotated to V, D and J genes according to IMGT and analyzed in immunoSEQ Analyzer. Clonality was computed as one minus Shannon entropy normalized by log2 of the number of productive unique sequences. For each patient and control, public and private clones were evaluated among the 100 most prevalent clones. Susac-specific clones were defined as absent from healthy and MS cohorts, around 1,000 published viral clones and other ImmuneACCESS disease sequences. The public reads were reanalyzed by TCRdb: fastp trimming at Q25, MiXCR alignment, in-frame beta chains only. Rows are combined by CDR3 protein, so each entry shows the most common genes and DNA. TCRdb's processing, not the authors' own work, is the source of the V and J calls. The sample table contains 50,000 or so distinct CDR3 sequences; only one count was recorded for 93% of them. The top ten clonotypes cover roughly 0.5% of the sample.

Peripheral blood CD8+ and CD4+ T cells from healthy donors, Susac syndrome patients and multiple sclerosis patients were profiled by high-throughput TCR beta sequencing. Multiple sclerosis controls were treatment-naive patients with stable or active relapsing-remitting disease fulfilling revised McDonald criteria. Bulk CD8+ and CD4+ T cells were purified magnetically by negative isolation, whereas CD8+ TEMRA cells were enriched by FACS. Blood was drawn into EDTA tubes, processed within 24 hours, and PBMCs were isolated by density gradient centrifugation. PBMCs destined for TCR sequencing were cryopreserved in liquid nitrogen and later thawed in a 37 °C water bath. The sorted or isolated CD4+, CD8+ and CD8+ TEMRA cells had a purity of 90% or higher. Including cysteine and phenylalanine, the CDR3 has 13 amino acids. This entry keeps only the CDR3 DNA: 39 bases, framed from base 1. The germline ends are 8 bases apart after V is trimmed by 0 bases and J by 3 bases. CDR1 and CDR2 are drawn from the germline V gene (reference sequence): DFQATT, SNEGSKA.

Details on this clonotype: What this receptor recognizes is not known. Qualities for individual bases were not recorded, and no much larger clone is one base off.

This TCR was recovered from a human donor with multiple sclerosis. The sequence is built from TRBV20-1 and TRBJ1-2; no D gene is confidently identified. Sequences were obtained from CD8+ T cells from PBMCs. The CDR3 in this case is CSARDIDYYGYTF. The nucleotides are TGCAGTGCTAGAGATATCGACTACTATGGCTACACCTTC.